This is a list of T cell receptor beta chains from one sample in a study of T cells after somatic rescue of genetic block. Produced via immunoSEQ multiplex PCR; TCRdb's table is partial and in-frame only. The sample records about 110,000 clones, about 89% being singletons. Specimen: peripheral blood mononuclear cells (PBMCs). The receptors originated from a woman younger than 35. Both conserved end residues are part of each CDR3. Each record gives: J gene, V gene, D gene, clone size, CDR3 length, CDR3 protein, CDR3 DNA. The D gene is left open where the match is weak. Clone size is not always given. Where it is, it says once, few, many or a class for expanded clones.

>TRBJ2-3|TRBV5-8|-|-|15
CASSPVGSRTDTQYF
TGTGCCAGCAGCCCTGTAGGGTCGAGGACAGATACGCAGTATTTT
>TRBJ1-4|TRBV27|TRBD1|-|19
CASSLLSLQGQGQPEKLFF
TGTGCCAGCAGTTTATTGTCCCTTCAGGGACAGGGTCAGCCTGAAAAACTGTTTTTT
>TRBJ2-5|TRBV11-2|-|-|12
CASSLRQETQYF
TGTGCCAGCAGCTTGAGACAAGAGACCCAGTACTTC
>TRBJ2-3|TRBV18|TRBD2|-|15
CASSETSSGGNTQYF
TGTGCCAGCTCGGAGACTAGCTCTGGAGGGAATACGCAGTATTTT
>TRBJ1-2|TRBV4-3|-|-|16
CASSQDIYSRSYGYTF
TGCGCCAGCAGCCAAGATATCTACAGCCGGAGCTATGGCTACACCTTC
>TRBJ1-6|TRBV11-2|TRBD1|-|17
CASSLDSRTGVNSPLHF
TGTGCCAGCAGCTTAGACTCTCGGACAGGGGTGAATTCACCCCTCCACTTT
>TRBJ1-5|TRBV6-5|TRBD1|-|13
CASWTGGPEPQHF
TGTGCCAGCTGGACAGGGGGCCCGGAGCCCCAGCATTTT
>TRBJ1-1|TRBV7-9|-|few|13
CASRSGRGGEAFF
TGTGCCAGCAGAAGTGGCAGGGGCGGTGAAGCTTTCTTT
>TRBJ1-1|TRBV4-1|-|-|15
CASSQSGGYGTEAFF
TGCGCCAGCAGCCAAAGTGGAGGATATGGCACTGAAGCTTTCTTT
>TRBJ2-4|TRBV5-6|TRBD1|-|15
CASSPGQGAKNIQYF
TGTGCCAGCAGCCCAGGACAGGGAGCCAAAAACATTCAGTACTTC
>TRBJ2-5|TRBV7-9|-|-|13
CASSSSGVETQYF
TGTGCCAGCAGCTCGTCGGGAGTGGAGACCCAGTACTTC
>TRBJ1-5|TRBV6-4|TRBD1|-|15
CASSDTTGGNQPQHF
TGTGCCAGCAGTGACACAACAGGGGGTAATCAGCCCCAGCATTTT
>TRBJ1-2|TRBV6-5|-|-|12
CASSYGGGGYTF
TGTGCCAGCAGTTACGGGGGCGGGGGCTACACCTTC
>TRBJ2-5|TRBV5-4|-|once|15
CASSYIGQGRETQYF
TGTGCCAGCAGCTATATTGGACAAGGAAGGGAGACCCAGTACTTC
>TRBJ2-1|TRBV5-4|-|-|15
CASSSGTPYPNEQFF
TGTGCCAGCAGTTCCGGGACACCTTATCCTAATGAGCAGTTCTTC
>TRBJ2-7|TRBV30|-|-|13
CAWKGSPMYEQYF
TGTGCCTGGAAAGGATCTCCGATGTACGAGCAGTACTTC
>TRBJ2-3|TRBV5-1|-|-|15
CASSLGQGPVDTQYF
TGCGCCAGCAGCTTGGGGCAGGGGCCCGTTGATACGCAGTATTTT
>TRBJ2-3|TRBV15|-|-|12
CATSRGTDTQYF
TGTGCCACCAGCAGAGGCACAGATACGCAGTATTTT
>TRBJ2-1|TRBV27|-|-|14
CASADAGSYNEQFF
TGTGCCAGCGCCGACGCCGGCTCCTACAATGAGCAGTTCTTC
>TRBJ2-1|TRBV7-7|-|-|15
CASSLTPALDNEQFF
TGTGCCAGCAGCTTAACCCCTGCCCTAGACAATGAGCAGTTCTTC
>TRBJ1-5|TRBV30|-|-|16
CAWSLPRIRGNQPQHF
TGTGCCTGGTCTCTCCCACGCATTCGAGGGAATCAGCCCCAGCATTTT
>TRBJ2-3|TRBV28|TRBD2|-|16
CASSLIAGGRPDTQYF
TGTGCCAGCAGTTTAATAGCGGGGGGGCGTCCAGATACGCAGTATTTT
>TRBJ2-7|TRBV7-3|TRBD1|-|16
CASSLGTGGAGHEQYF
TGTGCCAGCAGCTTAGGGACAGGGGGCGCTGGCCACGAGCAGTACTTC
>TRBJ2-3|TRBV6-4|-|-|15
CASSDRGRATDTQYF
TGTGCCAGCAGTGACAGGGGCCGGGCAACAGATACGCAGTATTTT
>TRBJ2-1|TRBV7-9|-|-|12
CASSFGANEQFF
TGTGCCAGCAGCTTCGGGGCGAATGAGCAGTTCTTC
>TRBJ2-3|TRBV30|TRBD1|-|13
CAWSPGTDHTQYF
TGTGCCTGGAGTCCCGGGACAGACCATACGCAGTATTTT